What follows are 23 T cell receptor beta chains derived from one specimen sequenced in a study of beta chain features in type 1 diabetes. Findings of the study overall: Among all four CD4+ subsets, Type 1 diabetes patients had TCRB CDR3s that were moderately but significantly shorter.

Expressed TCRB transcripts were sequenced, since all the RNA that had been isolated was reverse transcribed. Produced via immunoSEQ multiplex PCR; TCRdb's table is partial and in-frame only. Altogether about 270,000 clones are present, 13% to 15% being singletons, with the ten largest covering 0.015% to 0.02%. Antigen specificity for these receptors is unknown. Sequencing used naive CD4+ T cells from blood. The receptors derive from a man younger than 45 with type 1 diabetes.

This chain connects TRBV30 to TRBJ1-1, with no clear D. CDR3 length: 12 residues. CDR1 is GTSNPN and CDR2 is SVGIG in the germline V gene (reference sequence). V was cut by 4 bases and J by 1 base, with 7 bases left in between. In DNA, the CDR3 is TGTGCCTGGACGGGTGGGAACACTGAAGCTTTCTTT. Translation: CAWTGGNTEAFF.

The gene calls are TRBV28 and TRBJ2-5, with D perhaps matching TRBD1 (6 bases). Trimming removed 10 bases at V and 8 bases at J, with 17 bases between. The CDR3 is 12 residues long. CDR1 is MDHEN and CDR2 is SYDVKM in the germline V gene. CDR3 region: CATNSLGGTQYF. The CDR3, as DNA: TGTGCCACCAATTCCCTAGGGGGAACCCAGTACTTC.

The chain links TRBV21-1 to TRBJ2-7; the D segment call TRBD2 is taken from the table without a DNA check. TRBV21-1 is a pseudogene segment. This CDR3 has 19 residues. The CDR3 DNA sequence: TGTGCCAGCAGCAAAGGAATACTAGCGGGAGGGCCTGTATCCTACGAGCAGTACTTC. Translated, it gives CASSKGILAGGPVSYEQYF.

This chain joins TRBV7-9 and TRBJ1-4; TRBD1 agrees at 8 bases. Trimming at V came to 9 bases and at J to 7 bases, leaving 4 bases not matched to a gene. CDR1 is SEHNR, CDR2 FQNEAQ, per germline (reference sequence). The CDR3 covers 12 residues. The DNA for the CDR3 is TGTGCCAGTCAGGGGGCAAGTGAAAAACTGTTTTTT. This sequence encodes CASQGASEKLFF.

Written as DNA, the CDR3 is TGTGCCTGGAGTGTTATCGGGAGCTCCTACGAGCAGTACTTC. Its protein is CAWSVIGSSYEQYF. The chain employs TRBV30 and TRBJ2-7; possible D gene TRBD2, 6 bases. V was trimmed by 0 bases and J by 0 bases, leaving 9 bases between them. This CDR3 is 14 amino acids long. Germline CDR1 is GTSNPN and CDR2 is SVGIG (reference sequence).

This clone was counted between two and nine times. V is TRBV7-2 and J is TRBJ2-3, with 9 bases fitting TRBD2. The CDR3 has 14 residues. CDR1 and CDR2 from the germline V gene are SGHTA and FQGNSA. J gave up 6 bases and V 5 bases, and 6 bases lay outside the gene matches. CDR3 protein: CASSPSGISDTQYF. Written as DNA, the CDR3 is TGTGCCAGCAGCCCTAGCGGGATCTCTGATACGCAGTATTTT. Filled out from reference TRBV7-2 and TRBJ2-3, the complete variable domain reads GAGVSQSPSNKVTEKGKDVELRCDPISGHTALYWYRQSLGQGLEFLIYFQGNSAPDKSGLPSDRFSAERTGGSVSTLTIQRTQQEDSAVYLCASSPSGISDTQYFGPGTRLTVL.

For the CDR3, the DNA is TGCGCCAGCAGCTTGGCGGGTTCTCAGCCCCAGCATTTT. Translated, it gives CASSLAGSQPQHF. This rearrangement joins TRBV5-1 to TRBJ1-5; D is unresolved. Trimming stripped 0 bases from V and 6 bases from J, with 7 bases between. Germline V gene sequence: CDR1 SGHRS, CDR2 YFSETQ. The CDR3 sequence is 13 residues long.

This clone was found a few times. The chain employs TRBV28 and TRBJ1-2; TRBD1 matches at 9 bases. The CDR3 sequence is 15 residues long. Germline trimming cut 2 bases from V and 5 bases from J; bases unmatched to any gene: 6. The germline CDR1 and CDR2 sequences are MDHEN and SYDVKM. The CDR3 sequence is CASSLGTGRSYGYTF. Here the CDR3 DNA reads TGTGCCAGCAGTTTAGGGACAGGGAGATCTTATGGCTACACCTTC.

The V call is TRBV7-3, the J call TRBJ1-1; 7 nucleotides agree with TRBD1. From germline, CDR1 is SGHTA and CDR2 FQGTGA. The J segment lost 4 bases and the V segment lost 3 bases, leaving 5 bases of the junction unmatched. The length of the CDR3 is 14 residues. The CDR3 nucleotides read TGTGCCAGCAGCTTGACAGGGCCCGGCACTGAAGCTTTCTTT. This codes for CASSLTGPGTEAFF.

In its sample, this clone was seen a few times. CDR3 DNA sequence: TGTGCCAGCAGCGTAGGGCTAGCGGGAGGGTACAATGAGCAGTTCTTC. It specifies CASSVGLAGGYNEQFF. The rearrangement joins TRBV9 to TRBJ2-1; 12 positions match TRBD2. Trimming cost V 0 bases and J 4 bases; bases outside gene matches: 2. Germline-derived CDR1 and CDR2 are SGDLS and YYNGEE. CDR3 length equals 16 residues.

The chain has TRBV11-1 and TRBJ2-7, with TRBD1 matching 7 bases. With V trimmed by 4 bases and J by 3 bases, 12 bases remained unmatched. From germline, CDR1 is SGHAT and CDR2 FQDESV (reference sequence). This CDR3 region has 16 residues. This chain's CDR3 is CASSSLGTASNYEQYF. The CDR3 DNA is TGTGCCAGCAGCTCACTTGGGACAGCCTCAAACTACGAGCAGTACTTC.

The J gene is TRBJ2-1, the V gene TRBV25-1; 11 bases agree with TRBD2. Germline CDR1 is MGHDK and CDR2 is SYGVNS. Trimming at V came to 2 bases and at J to 5 bases, leaving 11 bases not matched to a gene. The CDR3 is 18 amino acids. This chain's CDR3 is CASSEPPLAGGENNEQFF. CDR3 in DNA: TGTGCCAGCAGTGAACCGCCCCTAGCGGGAGGAGAGAACAATGAGCAGTTCTTC.

This clone was detected a few times. The rearrangement joins TRBV5-1 to TRBJ2-5; the D is unclear. V lost 2 bases, J lost 2 bases, and 4 bases lay in between. Germline V gene sequence: CDR1 SGHRS, CDR2 YFSETQ. This CDR3 has 12 amino acids. The CDR3 here is CASSLTQETQYF. As DNA, the CDR3 is TGCGCCAGCAGCTTAACACAAGAGACCCAGTACTTC. Using reference TRBV5-1 and TRBJ2-5 for the parts outside the CDR3, the full variable domain is KAGVTQTPRYLIKTRGQQVTLSCSPISGHRSVSWYQQTPGQGLQFLFEYFSETQRNKGNFPGRFSGRQFSNSRSEMNVSTLELGDSALYLCASSLTQETQYFGPGTRLLVL.

This chain connects TRBV29-1 to TRBJ2-3; 12 nucleotides agree with TRBD2. Trimming cost V 3 bases and J 3 bases; bases outside gene matches: 4. Looked up from germline, CDR1 is SQVTM and CDR2 is ANQGSEA. The CDR3 has 15 residues. The CDR3 DNA is TGCAGCGTTGACCCTAGCGGGAGGGGAACAGATACGCAGTATTTT. It encodes CSVDPSGRGTDTQYF.

This clone was picked up a small number of times. V is TRBV28 and J is TRBJ1-1; D remains unclear. With 1 base removed from V and 11 bases from J, the gap between germline ends came to 14 bases. The CDR3 loop spans 13 amino acids. Germline V gene lookup returns CDR1 MDHEN and CDR2 SYDVKM. This chain's CDR3 is CASSLSEGTNAFF. DNA of the CDR3: TGTGCCAGCAGTTTATCAGAGGGAACCAACGCTTTCTTT.

V and J are TRBV6-4 and TRBJ1-4; D unresolved. V gave up 2 bases and J gave up 11 bases, with 9 bases separating them. Per the germline V gene, CDR1 is MRHNA and CDR2 is SNTAGT. This CDR3 comprises 12 residues. The CDR3 DNA sequence: TGTGCCAGCAGTGACCAATTCGGGAAACTGTTTTTT. It translates to CASSDQFGKLFF.

This clone was seen a handful of times. The chain combines TRBV29-1 with TRBJ1-2; no firm D call. V lost 4 bases and J 4 bases, leaving 13 bases between the germline ends. This CDR3 contains 13 residues. The germline gives CDR1 SQVTM, CDR2 ANQGSEA. In DNA, the CDR3 is TGCAGCGTTGTTGGTGAATCCGGCTATGGCTACACCTTC. Protein product: CSVVGESGYGYTF.

In its sample, this clone was seen a few times. An end of the junction differs from the germline gene, which may be a read error. This chain uses TRBV9 with TRBJ2-5; 8 nucleotides line up with TRBD1. CDR3 length: 13 amino acids. Looked up from germline, CDR1 is SGDLS and CDR2 is YYNGEE. The CDR3 bases are TGTGCCAGCAGCGTTAAGACAGGGGAGATCCAGTACTTC. Encoded protein: CASSVKTGEIQYF.

V is TRBV30 and J is TRBJ2-7; D not certain. Germline assignment: CDR1 GTSNPN and CDR2 SVGIG (reference sequence). The V and J ends lost 2 bases and 6 bases respectively, with 11 bases between them. This CDR3 is 12 amino acids long. The CDR3 region is CAWSSLAGEQYF. The DNA of the CDR3 is TGTGCCTGGAGTAGTCTGGCAGGCGAGCAGTACTTC.

This clone was seen more than once but under ten times. Other DNA sequences in this sample translate to the same CDR3. The chain recombines TRBV4-3 with TRBJ2-3, with D perhaps matching TRBD2 (5 bases). Germline CDR1 LGHNA, CDR2 YSLEER. The CDR3 contains 14 residues. V gave up 3 bases and J gave up 1 base, with 8 bases separating them. In DNA form, the CDR3 reads TGCGCCAGCAGCCAGGGGAGTGGCACAGATACGCAGTATTTT. The encoded protein is CASSQGSGTDTQYF.

This clone has just a few counts. The CDR3 sequence: CASSTPLGAGAYEQYF. The DNA of the CDR3 is TGTGCCAGCAGTACCCCATTGGGTGCAGGGGCCTACGAGCAGTACTTC. V usage is TRBV2 and J usage is TRBJ2-7; possibly TRBD1 for D (6 bases). Germline assignment: CDR1 SNHLY and CDR2 FYNNEI. V was cut by 5 bases and J by 2 bases, with 19 bases left in between. The CDR3 consists of 16 residues.

The gene calls are TRBV28 and TRBJ2-1, with TRBD2 identical over 11 bases. The CDR3 has 15 residues. Trimming took 6 bases from V and 7 from J; bases not matched to a gene: 8. Germline V gives CDR1 MDHEN, CDR2 SYDVKM. CDR3 DNA sequence: TGTGCCAGCAGAACCGAGGCTAGCGGGAGGAATGAGCAGTTCTTC. It yields the protein CASRTEASGRNEQFF.

The V and J genes are TRBV29-1 and TRBJ2-5, with D perhaps matching TRBD2 (7 bases). CDR1 and CDR2 (germline): SQVTM, ANQGSEA. V dropped 7 bases and J dropped 4 bases, with 22 bases sitting between them. The CDR3 has 15 amino acids. DNA for the CDR3: TGCAGCGGCCAACAGAGGGGGGGGTCTCGAGAGACCCAGTACTTC. Translation gives CSGQQRGGSRETQYF.